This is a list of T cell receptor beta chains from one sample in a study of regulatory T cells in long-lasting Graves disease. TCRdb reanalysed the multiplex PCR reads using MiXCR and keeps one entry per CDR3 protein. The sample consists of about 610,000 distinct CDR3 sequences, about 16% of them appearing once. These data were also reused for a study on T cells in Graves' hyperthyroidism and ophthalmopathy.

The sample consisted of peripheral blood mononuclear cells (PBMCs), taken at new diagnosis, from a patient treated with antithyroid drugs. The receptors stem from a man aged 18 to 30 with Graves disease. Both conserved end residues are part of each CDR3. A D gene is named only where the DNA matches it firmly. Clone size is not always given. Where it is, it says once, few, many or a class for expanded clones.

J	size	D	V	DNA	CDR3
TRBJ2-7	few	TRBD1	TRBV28	TGTGCCAGCCAGGGGGTTGCCGAGACGGTGACCTACGAGCAGTACTTC	CASQGVAETVTYEQYF
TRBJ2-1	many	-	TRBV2	TGTGCCAGCAGTGAGCGGCTAGCTGTTTACAATGAGCAGTTCTTC	CASSERLAVYNEQFF
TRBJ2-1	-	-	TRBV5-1	TGCGCCAGCAGCCAGATGACTAAGGTTTGGGCCGGCCCCAATGAGCAGTTCTTC	CASSQMTKVWAGPNEQFF
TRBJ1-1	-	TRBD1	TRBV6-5	TGTGCCAGCAGTTCCGACAGGGGGCCAACTGAAGCTTTCTTT	CASSSDRGPTEAFF
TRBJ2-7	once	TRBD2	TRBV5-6	TGCGCCAGCGGTACGCGGGGGGTCTACGAGCAGTACTTC	CASGTRGVYEQYF
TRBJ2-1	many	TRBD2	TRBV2	TGTGCCAGCAGTCGAGGGACTAGCGAGTACAATGAGCAGTTCTTC	CASSRGTSEYNEQFF
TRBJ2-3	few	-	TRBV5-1	TGCGCCAGCAGCTTGGGTTTGTGGGAGTGGACAGATACGCAGTATTTT	CASSLGLWEWTDTQYF
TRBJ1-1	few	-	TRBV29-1	TGCAGCGTTGACTCGCCTATGAACACTGAAGCTTTCTTT	CSVDSPMNTEAFF
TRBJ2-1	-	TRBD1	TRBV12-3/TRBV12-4	TGTGCCAGCACCCCTCTAGGGGGCGGACCCTACAATGAGCAGTTCTTC	CASTPLGGGPYNEQFF
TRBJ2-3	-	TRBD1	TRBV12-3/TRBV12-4	TGTGCCAGCAGCCTGGGACAGGGGACAGGGGATACGCAGTATTTT	CASSLGQGTGDTQYF
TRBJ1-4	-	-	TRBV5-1	TGCGCCAGCAGCCGGACGGTCTTAGGTAATGAAAAACTGTTTTTT	CASSRTVLGNEKLFF
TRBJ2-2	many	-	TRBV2	TGTGCCAGCAGTACTGAGATGGGGGGGGCGCGCGGCACCGGGGAGCTGTTTTTT	CASSTEMGGARGTGELFF
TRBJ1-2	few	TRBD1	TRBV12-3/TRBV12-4	TGTGCCAGCGGGGGGGACAGACGACTTTCAGATGGCTACACCTTC	CASGGDRRLSDGYTF
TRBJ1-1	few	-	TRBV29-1	TGCAGCGTTGGCGAGGTGGAACGTTTGAACACTGAAGCTTTCTTT	CSVGEVERLNTEAFF
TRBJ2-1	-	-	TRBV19	TGTGCCAGTAGTATGCCACATTTCTTC	CASSMPHFF
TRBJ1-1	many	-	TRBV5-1	TGCGCCAGCAGGATACCGCAGGTGAACACTGAAGCTTTCTTT	CASRIPQVNTEAFF
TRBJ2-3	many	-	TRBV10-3	TGTGCCATCAGTGAGTCGACGAGAAATACGCAGTATTTT	CAISESTRNTQYF
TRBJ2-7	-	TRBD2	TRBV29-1	TGCAGCGTTGGCGGACTAGCGAGAGCCTACGAGCAGTACTTC	CSVGGLARAYEQYF
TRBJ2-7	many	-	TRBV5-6	TGTGCCAGCAGCTTAAGGGCTAGCAGCCACGAGCAGTACTTC	CASSLRASSHEQYF
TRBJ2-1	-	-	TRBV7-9	TGTGCCAGCAGCGATGCTGGGGGAGGAAATGAGCAGTTCTTC	CASSDAGGGNEQFF
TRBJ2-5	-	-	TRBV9	TGTGCCAGCAGCGTAGGAAGTAGCGCCTCGGAAACCCAGTACTTC	CASSVGSSASETQYF
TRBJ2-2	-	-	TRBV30	TGTGCCTGGAGTGTAGGTCGGGTCTCCGAGAACACCGGGGAGCTGTTTTTT	CAWSVGRVSENTGELFF
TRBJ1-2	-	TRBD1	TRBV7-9	TGTGCCAGCAGCTTAGTACGGGTGGGTCAGGGGGCGAAATGGAATGGCTACACCTTC	CASSLVRVGQGAKWNGYTF
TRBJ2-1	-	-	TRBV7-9	TGTGCCAGCAGCTTAGGGCGGGGCAGGGGTGAGCAGTTCTTC	CASSLGRGRGEQFF
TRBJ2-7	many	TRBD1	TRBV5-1	TGCGCCAGCAGCCCCTATACAGGGGCCTACGAGCAGTACTTC	CASSPYTGAYEQYF
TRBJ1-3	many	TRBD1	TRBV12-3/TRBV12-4	TGTGCCAGCAGCCCCGGACAGGGACGAAACACCATATATTTT	CASSPGQGRNTIYF
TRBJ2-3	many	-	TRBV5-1	TGTGCCAGCAGCCAAGGGGCCGTCACAGATACGCAGTATTTT	CASSQGAVTDTQYF
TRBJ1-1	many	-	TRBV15	TGTGCCACCAGCTACAGCACCCAGGTGAACACTGAAGCTTTCTTT	CATSYSTQVNTEAFF
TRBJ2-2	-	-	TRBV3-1	TGTGCCAGCACCTCATCGACAGGATCGACCGGGGAGCTGTTTTTT	CASTSSTGSTGELFF
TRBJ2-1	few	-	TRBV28	TGTGCCAGCAGTCCACTTATGAAGAGCTCCTACAATGAGCAGTTCTTC	CASSPLMKSSYNEQFF
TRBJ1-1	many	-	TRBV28	TGTGCCAGCAGTTTAAGGGTTATTCGGTGGACTGAAGCTTTCTTT	CASSLRVIRWTEAFF
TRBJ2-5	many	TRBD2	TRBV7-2	TGTGCCAGCAGCTTCAGGGCAGGACTAGCGGGAGGAACTCAAGAGACCCAGTACTTC	CASSFRAGLAGGTQETQYF
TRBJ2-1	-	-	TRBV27	TGTGCCAGCAGTTTGGGGGACCGTATTTGGTTCTTC	CASSLGDRIWFF
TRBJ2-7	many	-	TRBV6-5	TGTGCCAGCAGTTACTCAACGGGGTACGAGCAGTACTTC	CASSYSTGYEQYF
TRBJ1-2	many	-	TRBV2	TGTGCCAGCAGTGGGGAGGGCATGCCTGGCTATGGCTACACCTTC	CASSGEGMPGYGYTF
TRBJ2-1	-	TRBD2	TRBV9	TGTGCCAGCAGCTTAGAAGTGGTTGGCGGGAGGTCGGTGAATGAGCAGTTCTTC	CASSLEVVGGRSVNEQFF
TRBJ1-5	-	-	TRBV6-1	TGTGCCAGCAGTGAAGTGGGGACTCAGCCCCAGCATTTT	CASSEVGTQPQHF
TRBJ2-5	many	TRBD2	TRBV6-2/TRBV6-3	TGTGCCAGCAGCGGGACTAGCGGGAGAGAAGAGACCCAGTACTTC	CASSGTSGREETQYF
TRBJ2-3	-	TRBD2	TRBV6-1	TGTGCCAGCAAAATCCTAGCGGGAGCCGCAGATACGCAGTATTTT	CASKILAGAADTQYF
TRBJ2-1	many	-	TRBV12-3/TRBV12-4	TGTGCCAGCACTCAGCAGGGGGGCAATGAGCAGTTCTTC	CASTQQGGNEQFF
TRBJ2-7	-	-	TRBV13	TGTGCCAGCAGCCCTCGGACGTCGGGGGAGCAGTACTTC	CASSPRTSGEQYF
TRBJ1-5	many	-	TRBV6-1	TGTGCCAGCAGTGAAGCAAGGGTTTCGGAGCCCCAGCATTTT	CASSEARVSEPQHF
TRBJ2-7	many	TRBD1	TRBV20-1	TGCAGTGCTAGAGACCCATCCTCAGGGGGCTACGAGCAGTACTTC	CSARDPSSGGYEQYF
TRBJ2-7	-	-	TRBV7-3	TGTGCCAGCAGCTTGGTCGGCGGAACTCGCGACGAGCAGTACTTC	CASSLVGGTRDEQYF
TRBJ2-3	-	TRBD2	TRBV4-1	TGCGCCAGCAATGGAGCGGGAGGGTCAGGCGCAGATACGCAGTATTTT	CASNGAGGSGADTQYF
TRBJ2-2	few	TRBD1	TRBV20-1	TGCAGTGCGGCCGGGACAGGGAACACCGGGGAGCTGTTTTTT	CSAAGTGNTGELFF
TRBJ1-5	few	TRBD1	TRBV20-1	TGCAGTGCTAGAGATCTGACAGGGTTGAATCAGCCCCAGCATTTT	CSARDLTGLNQPQHF
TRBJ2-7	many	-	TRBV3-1	TGTGCCAGCAGCCATGGAGGGAGGGAGCAGTACTTC	CASSHGGREQYF
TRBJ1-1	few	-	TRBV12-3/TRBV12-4	TGTGCCAGCAGCTACAGGGCCAAGAACACTGAAGCTTTCTTT	CASSYRAKNTEAFF
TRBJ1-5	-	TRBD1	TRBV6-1	TGTGCCAGAAGTGCCTACGGGACAGGAAATCAGCCCCAGCATTTT	CARSAYGTGNQPQHF
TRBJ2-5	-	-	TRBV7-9	TGTGCCAGCAGCTTGGCGGCCTATTCGGGAGAGACCCAGTACTTC	CASSLAAYSGETQYF
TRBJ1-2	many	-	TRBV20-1	TGCAGTGCTAGAGCCCCCACCGGTCGTGGCTACACCTTC	CSARAPTGRGYTF
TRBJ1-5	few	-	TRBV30	TGTGCCTGGAGTGTAGGTCACAGCCATCAGCCCCAGCATTTT	CAWSVGHSHQPQHF
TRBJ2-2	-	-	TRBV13	TGTGCCAGCAGCCCCGAGGGACTTAACACCGGGGAGCTGTTTTTT	CASSPEGLNTGELFF
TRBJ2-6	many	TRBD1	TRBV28	TGTGCCAGCAGTCCCCTCGAACAGGGGTCCGCTGGGGCCAACGTCCTGACTTTC	CASSPLEQGSAGANVLTF
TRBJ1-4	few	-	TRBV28	TGTGCCAGCAGTTTATCGTCGGAGTCTAATGAAAAACTGTTTTTT	CASSLSSESNEKLFF
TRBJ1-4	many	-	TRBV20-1	TGCAGTGCCGAGGAGGGATTTCGTGAAAAACTGTTTTTT	CSAEEGFREKLFF
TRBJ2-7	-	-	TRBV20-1	TGCAGTGCTAGAGATCCCGTCCGTGATACGAGCTCCTACGAGCAGTACTTC	CSARDPVRDTSSYEQYF
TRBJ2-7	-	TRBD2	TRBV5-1	TGCGCCAGCAGCTTGGCCCCGGGACTAGCCCCTCGCGAGCAGTACTTC	CASSLAPGLAPREQYF
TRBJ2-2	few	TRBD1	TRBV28	TGTGCCAGCAGCCCGGCCGGGACAGAGGGAGAGGAGCTGTTTTTT	CASSPAGTEGEELFF